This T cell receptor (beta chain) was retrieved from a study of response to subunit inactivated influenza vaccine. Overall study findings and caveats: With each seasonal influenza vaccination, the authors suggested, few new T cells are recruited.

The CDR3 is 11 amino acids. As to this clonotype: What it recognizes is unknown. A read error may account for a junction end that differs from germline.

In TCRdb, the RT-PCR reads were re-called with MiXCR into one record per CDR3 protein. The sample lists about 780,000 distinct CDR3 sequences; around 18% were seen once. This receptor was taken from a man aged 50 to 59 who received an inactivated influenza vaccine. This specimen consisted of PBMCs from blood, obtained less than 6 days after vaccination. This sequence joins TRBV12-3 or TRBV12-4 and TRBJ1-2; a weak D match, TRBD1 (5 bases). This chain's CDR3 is CASSSGGGIEF. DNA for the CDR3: TGTGCCAGCAGTTCCGGCGGGGGTATCGAGTTC.